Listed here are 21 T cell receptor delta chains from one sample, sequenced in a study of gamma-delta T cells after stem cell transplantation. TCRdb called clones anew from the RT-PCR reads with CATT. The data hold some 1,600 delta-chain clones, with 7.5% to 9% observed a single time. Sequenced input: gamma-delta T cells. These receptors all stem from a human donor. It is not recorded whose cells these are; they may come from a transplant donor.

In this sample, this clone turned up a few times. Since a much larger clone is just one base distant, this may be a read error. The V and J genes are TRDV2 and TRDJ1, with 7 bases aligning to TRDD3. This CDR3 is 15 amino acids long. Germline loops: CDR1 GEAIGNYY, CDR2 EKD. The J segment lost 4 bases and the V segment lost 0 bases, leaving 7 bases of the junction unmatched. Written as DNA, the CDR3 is TGTGCCTGTGACACCCTGGGGGCTACCGGCGATAAACTCATCTTT. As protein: CACDTLGATGDKLIF.

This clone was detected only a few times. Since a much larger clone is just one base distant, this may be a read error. In DNA, the CDR3 is TGTGCCTGTGACGAGTTAAGGAAAACTGAGGGCCACTTCGATAAACTCATCTTT. The encoded protein is CACDELRKTEGHFDKLIF. The V and J genes are TRDV2 and TRDJ1; no clear D. The CDR3 contains 18 residues. Germline CDR1 is GEAIGNYY and CDR2 is EKD. V was shortened by 3 bases and J by 4 bases, with 26 bases between the two germline ends.

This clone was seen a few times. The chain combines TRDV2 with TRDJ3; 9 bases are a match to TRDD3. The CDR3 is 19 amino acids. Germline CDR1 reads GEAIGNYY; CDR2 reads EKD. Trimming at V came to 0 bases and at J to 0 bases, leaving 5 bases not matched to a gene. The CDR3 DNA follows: TGTGCCTGTGACACCGTACTGGGGGACCTCTCCTGGGACACCCGACAGATGTTTTTC. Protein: CACDTVLGDLSWDTRQMFF.

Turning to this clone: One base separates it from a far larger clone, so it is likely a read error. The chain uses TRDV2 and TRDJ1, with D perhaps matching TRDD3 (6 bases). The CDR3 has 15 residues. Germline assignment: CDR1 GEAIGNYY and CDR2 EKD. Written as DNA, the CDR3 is TGTGCCTGTGGCACCGTTGGGGGGAACACCGATAAACTCATCTTT. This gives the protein CACGTVGGNTDKLIF.

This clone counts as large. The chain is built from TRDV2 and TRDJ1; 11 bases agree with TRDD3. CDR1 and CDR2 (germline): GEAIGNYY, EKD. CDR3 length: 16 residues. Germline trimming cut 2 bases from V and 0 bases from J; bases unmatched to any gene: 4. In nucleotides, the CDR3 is TGTGCCTGTGACAGGCTGGGGGATACCTACACCGATAAACTCATCTTT. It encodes CACDRLGDTYTDKLIF.

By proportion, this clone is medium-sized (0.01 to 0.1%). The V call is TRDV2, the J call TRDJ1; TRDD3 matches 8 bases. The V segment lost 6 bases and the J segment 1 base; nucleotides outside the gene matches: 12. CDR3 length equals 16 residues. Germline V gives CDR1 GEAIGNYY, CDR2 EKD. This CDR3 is CACSKVGDESTDKLIF. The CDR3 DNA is TGTGCCTGTTCGAAGGTGGGGGATGAATCCACCGATAAACTCATCTTT.

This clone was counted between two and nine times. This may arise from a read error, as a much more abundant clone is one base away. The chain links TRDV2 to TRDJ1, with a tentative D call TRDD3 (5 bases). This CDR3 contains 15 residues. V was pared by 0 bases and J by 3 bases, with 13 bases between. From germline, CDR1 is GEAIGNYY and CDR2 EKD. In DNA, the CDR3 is TGTGCCTGTGACACCGCACTGAGGGGGGCCGATAAACTCATCTTT. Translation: CACDTALRGADKLIF.

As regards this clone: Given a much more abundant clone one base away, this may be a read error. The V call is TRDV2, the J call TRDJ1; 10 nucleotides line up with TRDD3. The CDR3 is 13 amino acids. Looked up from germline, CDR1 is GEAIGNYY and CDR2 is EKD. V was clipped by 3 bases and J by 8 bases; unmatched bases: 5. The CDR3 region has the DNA TGTGCCTGTGACGCGCTGGGGGATAGAAAACTCATCTTT. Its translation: CACDALGDRKLIF.

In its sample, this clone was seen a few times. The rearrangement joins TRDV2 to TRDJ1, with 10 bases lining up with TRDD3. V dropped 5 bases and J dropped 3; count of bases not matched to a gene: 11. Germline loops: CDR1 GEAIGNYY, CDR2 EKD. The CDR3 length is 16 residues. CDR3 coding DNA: TGTGCCTGTGCCCATTTGGTGGGGGATACCTCCGATAAACTCATCTTT. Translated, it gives CACAHLVGDTSDKLIF.

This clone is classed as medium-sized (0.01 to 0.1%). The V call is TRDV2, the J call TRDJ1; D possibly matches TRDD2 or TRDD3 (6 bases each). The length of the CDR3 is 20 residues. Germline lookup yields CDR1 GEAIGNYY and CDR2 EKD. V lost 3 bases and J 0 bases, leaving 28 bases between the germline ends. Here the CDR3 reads CACDGLPPRTGRSYTDKLIF. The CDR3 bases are TGTGCCTGTGACGGCCTTCCCCCCCGTACTGGGAGATCGTACACCGATAAACTCATCTTT.

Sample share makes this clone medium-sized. CDR3 nucleotides: TGTGCCTGTGACACCTTCGGGGGACGTAGCTCCTGGGACACCCGACAGATGTTTTTC. Protein: CACDTFGGRSSWDTRQMFF. The V gene is TRDV2, the J gene TRDJ3, with D possibly being TRDD3 (6 bases). V was shortened by 0 bases and J by 0 bases, with 14 bases between the two germline ends. Germline V lookup: CDR1 GEAIGNYY, CDR2 EKD. The CDR3 extends over 19 amino acids.

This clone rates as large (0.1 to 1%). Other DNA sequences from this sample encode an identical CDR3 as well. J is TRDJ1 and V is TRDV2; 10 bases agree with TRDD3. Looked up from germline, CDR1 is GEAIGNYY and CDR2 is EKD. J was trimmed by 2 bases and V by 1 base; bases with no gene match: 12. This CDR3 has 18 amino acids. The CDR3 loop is CACDTVGGLLGDTDKLIF. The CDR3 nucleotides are TGTGCCTGTGACACGGTAGGAGGTTTACTGGGGGATACCGATAAACTCATCTTT.

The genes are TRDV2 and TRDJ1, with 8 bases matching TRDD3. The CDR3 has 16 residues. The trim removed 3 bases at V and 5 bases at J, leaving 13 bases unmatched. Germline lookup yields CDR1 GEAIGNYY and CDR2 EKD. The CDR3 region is CACDPVLGVPKDKLIF. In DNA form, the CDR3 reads TGTGCCTGTGACCCAGTACTGGGGGTGCCCAAGGATAAACTCATCTTT.

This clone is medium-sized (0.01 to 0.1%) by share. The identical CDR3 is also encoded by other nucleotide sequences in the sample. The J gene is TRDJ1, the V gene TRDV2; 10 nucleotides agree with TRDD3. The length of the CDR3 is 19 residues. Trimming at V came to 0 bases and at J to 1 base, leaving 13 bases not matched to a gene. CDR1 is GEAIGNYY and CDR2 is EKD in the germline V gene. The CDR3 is CACDTVGGLGDEFTDKLIF. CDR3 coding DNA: TGTGCCTGTGACACCGTAGGGGGACTGGGGGATGAGTTCACCGATAAACTCATCTTT.

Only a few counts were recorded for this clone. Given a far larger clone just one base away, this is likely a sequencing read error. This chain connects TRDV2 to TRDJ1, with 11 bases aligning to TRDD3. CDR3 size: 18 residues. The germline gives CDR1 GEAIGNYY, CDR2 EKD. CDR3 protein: CACGTVSWAGGYSDKLIF. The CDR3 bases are TGTGCCTGTGGCACCGTTTCCTGGGCTGGGGGATACTCCGATAAACTCATCTTT.

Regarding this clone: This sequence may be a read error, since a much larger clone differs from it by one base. The CDR3 region has the DNA TGTGCCTGTGACACCCTACTGGGGAATACGCGAACCGATAAACTCATCTTT. Translated: CACDTLLGNTRTDKLIF. The chain employs TRDV2 and TRDJ1, with TRDD3 identical over 7 bases. Germline CDR1 reads GEAIGNYY; CDR2 reads EKD. V shed 0 bases, J shed 2 bases, and the junction held 11 bases outside the gene matches. The length of the CDR3 is 17 residues.

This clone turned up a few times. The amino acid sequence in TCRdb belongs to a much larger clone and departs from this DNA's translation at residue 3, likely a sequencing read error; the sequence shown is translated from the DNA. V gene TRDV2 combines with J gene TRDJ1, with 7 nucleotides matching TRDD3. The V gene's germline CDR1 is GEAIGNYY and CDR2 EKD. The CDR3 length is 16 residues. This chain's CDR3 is CARDTVGGPVTDKLIF. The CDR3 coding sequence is TGTGCCCGTGACACCGTTGGGGGACCTGTGACCGATAAACTCATCTTT.

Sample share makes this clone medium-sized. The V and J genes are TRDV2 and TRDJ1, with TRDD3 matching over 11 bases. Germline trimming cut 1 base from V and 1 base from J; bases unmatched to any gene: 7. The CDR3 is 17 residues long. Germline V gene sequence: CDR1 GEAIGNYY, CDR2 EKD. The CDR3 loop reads CACDTIGGYAATDKLIF. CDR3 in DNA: TGTGCCTGTGACACAATTGGGGGATACGCGGCCACCGATAAACTCATCTTT.

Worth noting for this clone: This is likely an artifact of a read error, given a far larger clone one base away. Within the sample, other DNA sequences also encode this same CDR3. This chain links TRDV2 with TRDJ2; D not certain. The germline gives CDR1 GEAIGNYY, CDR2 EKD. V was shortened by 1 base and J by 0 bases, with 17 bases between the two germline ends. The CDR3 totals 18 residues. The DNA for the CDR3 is TGTGCCTGTGACACTGTTGGTGGTGGCCTAGCTTTGACAGCACAACTCTTCTTT. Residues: CACDTVGGGLALTAQLFF.

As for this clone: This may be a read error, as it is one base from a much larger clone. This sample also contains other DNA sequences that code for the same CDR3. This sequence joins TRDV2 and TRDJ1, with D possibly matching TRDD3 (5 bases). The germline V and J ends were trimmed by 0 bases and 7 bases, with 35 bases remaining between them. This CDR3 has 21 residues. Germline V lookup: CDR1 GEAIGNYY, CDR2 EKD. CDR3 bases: TGTGCCTGTGACACCGTTGCCGATTTCTCCCGTACTGGTGGTCCGGCTAGTAAACTCATCTTT. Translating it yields CACDTVADFSRTGGPASKLIF.

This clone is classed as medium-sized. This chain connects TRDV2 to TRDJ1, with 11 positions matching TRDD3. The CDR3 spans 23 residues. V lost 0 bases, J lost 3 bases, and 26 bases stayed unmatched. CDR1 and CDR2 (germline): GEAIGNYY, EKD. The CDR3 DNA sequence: TGTGCCTGTGACACCATCGGGGCTACTAGGCTACTGGGGGATAGTACTGTTGCCGATAAACTCATCTTT. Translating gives CACDTIGATRLLGDSTVADKLIF.